This TCR beta chain comes out of a study of shared clonotypes between healthy human individuals. Turning to the study itself: Researchers drew samples from a couple of women and a few men aged 18 to 49.

Whole-study results and caveats: Non-shared clonotypes displayed generation probabilities falling below those of clonotypes present in all four donors.

Participating donors were healthy, HIV-negative adults free of recent acute infections or vaccinations. Both subsets, CD45RA+ naive and CD45RA-negative memory, were split from the CD4+ cells. TCRdb's table, derived via immunoSEQ multiplex PCR, lists solely in-frame clones and lacks some. The sample comprises about 2.4 million clones, 93% of which are singletons, and approximately 0.35% rests with the top ten. Germline lookup yields CDR1 MDHEN and CDR2 SYDVKM. This CDR3 spans 14 amino acids. V dropped 10 bases and J dropped 5; count of bases not matched to a gene: 14. Details on this clone: Its target is not known.

This receptor was identified in a man between 18 and 29 years old in good health. Some clones in this sample may be carry-over from other donors' samples. The source material was naive CD4+ T cells from PBMCs. As to subset: CD45RA+ positively selected. The chain combines TRBV28 with TRBJ2-7, with TRBD1 matching 7 bases. The chain's CDR3 is CATLKRGRVHEQYF. CDR3 DNA sequence: TGTGCCACCCTAAAAAGGGGGCGCGTCCACGAGCAGTACTTC.